The 16 T cell receptor beta chains in this list originate from one sample, sequenced in a study of T cell responses to AZD1222 COVID-19 vaccine. The method was immunoSEQ multiplex PCR; TCRdb's version includes in-frame clones alone and lacks a portion of them. The sample holds roughly 100,000 clones, roughly nine tenths seen once. Here the sequenced sample was peripheral blood, taken 28 days after the second AZD1222 dose. The receptors come from an adult who received the AZD1222 COVID-19 vaccine.

V is TRBV6-2 or TRBV6-3 and J is TRBJ1-2, with D perhaps TRBD1 (5 bases). Trimming took 7 bases from V and 8 from J, leaving 20 bases between them. CDR1 is MNHEY, CDR2 SVGEGT, per germline. This CDR3 spans 14 amino acids. The CDR3 region is CASIPGGGGFGYTF. Here the CDR3 DNA reads TGTGCCAGCATCCCAGGAGGCGGGGGTTTCGGCTACACCTTC.

The chain employs TRBV19 and TRBJ2-7; D is tentatively TRBD1 or TRBD2 (7 bases each). The CDR3 contains 18 residues. V lost 5 bases, J lost 4 bases, and 27 bases lay in between. The germline V gene encodes CDR1 LNHDA and CDR2 SQIVND (reference sequence). The CDR3 here is CASSFRGLSSGVPYEQYF. The CDR3 coding sequence is TGTGCCAGTAGTTTTAGGGGGCTCTCGAGCGGGGTTCCATACGAGCAGTACTTC.

This chain joins TRBV19 and TRBJ2-1; 9 bases match TRBD2. The CDR3 is 13 residues long. The ends lost 11 bases at V and 6 bases at J; junction bases unmatched: 8. CDR1 is LNHDA and CDR2 is SQIVND in the germline V gene (reference sequence). CDR3 coding DNA: TGTGCCTCTTATGCGGGAGGGCCCAATGAGCAGTTCTTC. Encoded protein: CASYAGGPNEQFF.

This chain connects TRBV27 to TRBJ2-1, with a possible D match to TRBD1 (6 bases). The CDR3 loop spans 15 amino acids. V lost 5 bases, J lost 0 bases, and 11 bases lay in between. The germline V gene encodes CDR1 MNHEY and CDR2 SMNVEV (reference sequence). CDR3 bases: TGTGCCAGCAGTGTTTTGGGGGCCTCCTACAATGAGCAGTTCTTC. Residues: CASSVLGASYNEQFF.

The chain is built from TRBV25-1 and TRBJ1-6; no reliable D call. Per germline, CDR1 MGHDK and CDR2 SYGVNS. The CDR3 contains 12 residues. The germline V and J ends were trimmed by 7 bases and 9 bases, with 10 bases remaining between them. The CDR3 spells CASNREGSPLHF. CDR3 nucleotides: TGTGCCAGCAACCGAGAGGGTTCACCCCTCCACTTT.

Here the CDR3 reads CASSLVTDYSNQPQHF. The CDR3 DNA sequence: TGTGCCAGCAGCTTAGTTACGGATTATAGCAATCAGCCCCAGCATTTT. The rearrangement uses TRBV7-9 and TRBJ1-5; D unclear. This CDR3 spans 16 amino acids. Germline CDR1 reads SEHNR; CDR2 reads FQNEAQ (reference sequence). V was shortened by 1 base and J by 0 bases, with 10 bases between the two germline ends.

The table lists this clone with a few counts. The chain employs TRBV28 and TRBJ2-7; possible D gene TRBD2, 5 bases. The CDR3 loop spans 16 amino acids. Germline V gene data show CDR1 as MDHEN and CDR2 as SYDVKM. Trimming removed 5 bases at V and 5 bases at J, with 22 bases between. The CDR3, as DNA: TGTGCCAGCAGTATCCTCCGGGGTATGCGGTCCCACGAGCAGTACTTC. Protein product: CASSILRGMRSHEQYF.

This chain uses TRBV2 with TRBJ2-3; tentatively, D is TRBD2 (5 bases). Trimming removed 6 bases from V and 0 bases from J, with 13 bases in between. In germline, CDR1 is SNHLY, CDR2 FYNNEI. The CDR3 is made up of 15 amino acids. The CDR3: CASREDLTSTDTQYF. The CDR3 bases are TGTGCCAGCAGAGAGGACTTAACTAGCACAGATACGCAGTATTTT.

This chain links TRBV30 with TRBJ1-4, with D tentatively TRBD1 (5 bases). Germline V gene sequence: CDR1 GTSNPN, CDR2 SVGIG (reference sequence). The length of the CDR3 is 14 residues. V lost 3 bases, J lost 8 bases, and 16 bases lay in between. The CDR3 here is CAWRITGVDEKLFF. CDR3 sequence (DNA): TGTGCCTGGAGAATAACGGGGGTCGACGAAAAACTGTTTTTT.

This sequence joins TRBV6-1 and TRBJ2-7; D unresolved. CDR3 size: 12 residues. Trimming pared 1 base from V and 3 bases from J, leaving 4 bases between. The V gene's germline CDR1 is MNHNS and CDR2 SASEGT. The CDR3 region is CASSEGYYEQYF. The CDR3 coding sequence is TGTGCCAGCAGTGAAGGGTACTACGAGCAGTACTTC.

The chain employs TRBV25-1 and TRBJ1-5; D remains ambiguous. The CDR3 has 14 amino acids. Trimming took 2 bases from V and 5 from J, leaving 10 bases between them. CDR1 and CDR2 from the germline V gene are MGHDK and SYGVNS. CDR3 sequence reads: CASSETGIHQPQHF. Written as DNA, the CDR3 is TGTGCCAGCAGTGAAACGGGGATCCATCAGCCCCAGCATTTT.

This clone was detected only a few times. The V gene is TRBV2, the J gene TRBJ1-1, with 8 positions matching TRBD1. After removal of 10 bases from V and 3 bases from J, the junction contained 10 bases not matched to a gene. This CDR3 has 14 residues. The germline V gene encodes CDR1 SNHLY and CDR2 FYNNEI. The CDR3 sequence is CATRVDRAYTEAFF. The CDR3 DNA sequence: TGTGCCACAAGGGTGGACAGGGCGTACACTGAAGCTTTCTTT.

The V call is TRBV13, the J call TRBJ1-1; D not certain. Germline CDR1 PRHDT, CDR2 FYEKMQ (reference sequence). CDR3 length equals 15 residues. V was shortened by 4 bases and J by 2 bases, with 14 bases between the two germline ends. The CDR3 protein is CASSSLSALNTEAFF. The CDR3 DNA is TGTGCCAGCAGCTCCCTTTCTGCCCTCAACACTGAAGCTTTCTTT.

This chain joins TRBV4-1 and TRBJ2-7; a weak D match, TRBD1 (5 bases). This CDR3 spans 16 amino acids. Germline CDR1 and CDR2: MGHRA and YSYEKL. With 3 bases removed from V and 1 base from J, the gap between germline ends came to 16 bases. CDR3 residues: CASSHRTQNPSYEQYF. CDR3 DNA: TGCGCCAGCAGCCATCGGACACAGAACCCATCCTACGAGCAGTACTTC.

The chain recombines TRBV29-1 with TRBJ2-1; 16 bases are shared with TRBD2. V shed 6 bases, J shed 7 bases, and the junction held 9 bases outside the gene matches. Germline-derived CDR1 and CDR2 are SQVTM and ANQGSEA. The CDR3 is made up of 16 amino acids. The CDR3 is CSVGTSGRVWENEQFF. CDR3 coding DNA: TGCAGCGTCGGGACTAGCGGGAGGGTCTGGGAGAATGAGCAGTTCTTC.

The chain has TRBV7-3 and TRBJ1-2, with D uncertain. Trimming shortened V by 0 bases and J by 0 bases, and 8 bases separated the two germline ends. This CDR3 has 15 amino acids. Germline V gives CDR1 SGHTA, CDR2 FQGTGA. The CDR3 here is CASSLTGRANYGYTF. In DNA form, the CDR3 reads TGTGCCAGCAGCTTAACCGGACGAGCTAACTATGGCTACACCTTC. The whole variable domain, remainder taken from reference TRBV7-3 and TRBJ1-2, is GAGVSQTPSNKVTEKGKYVELRCDPISGHTALYWYRQSLGQGPEFLIYFQGTGAADDSGLPNDRFFAVRPEGSVSTLKIQRTERGDSAVYLCASSLTGRANYGYTFGSGTRLTVV.